Listed below are T cell receptor beta chains from one sample, sequenced in a study of beta chain features in type 1 diabetes. TCRdb's copy holds only in-frame clones and misses some; the assay was immunoSEQ multiplex PCR. Here the sample spans 500,000 to 650,000 clones, 9.5% to 15% being singletons. Material: naive CD4+ T cells from blood. These receptors were collected from a man aged 25-40 years with type 1 diabetes. Both conserved end residues are part of each CDR3. The D gene is left open where the match is weak. Rows may omit the clone size; those that give it use once, few, many or a size class.

d_gene: .; v_gene: TRBV2; j_gene: TRBJ1-5; abundance: .; CDR3aa: CASSEMVLNQPQHF
d_gene: TRBD1; v_gene: TRBV7-3; j_gene: TRBJ2-1; abundance: .; CDR3aa: CASSLGTATYNEQFF
d_gene: TRBD1; v_gene: TRBV6-5; j_gene: TRBJ1-6; abundance: .; CDR3aa: CASNGQGANSPLHF
d_gene: .; v_gene: TRBV28; j_gene: TRBJ2-5; abundance: .; CDR3aa: CASQNMGSQETQYF
d_gene: TRBD2; v_gene: TRBV13; j_gene: TRBJ2-3; abundance: few; CDR3aa: CASSPREGGTDTQYF
d_gene: TRBD2; v_gene: TRBV7-3; j_gene: TRBJ2-1; abundance: few; CDR3aa: CASSPTGTSHYNEQFF
d_gene: TRBD2; v_gene: TRBV7-6; j_gene: TRBJ2-1; abundance: few; CDR3aa: CASSPYSSGGANEQFF
d_gene: .; v_gene: TRBV18; j_gene: TRBJ2-5; abundance: few; CDR3aa: CASSPFDREMGLQYF
d_gene: .; v_gene: TRBV18; j_gene: TRBJ1-5; abundance: .; CDR3aa: CASSPGIGSNQPQHF
d_gene: .; v_gene: TRBV28; j_gene: TRBJ2-7; abundance: few; CDR3aa: CASSLSDHEQYF
d_gene: TRBD1; v_gene: TRBV5-5; j_gene: TRBJ1-2; abundance: few; CDR3aa: CASSFSDRDYGYTF
d_gene: .; v_gene: TRBV6-5; j_gene: TRBJ1-6; abundance: few; CDR3aa: CASSPRGVDSPLHF
d_gene: .; v_gene: TRBV9; j_gene: TRBJ1-2; abundance: .; CDR3aa: CASSYGDISNYGYTF
d_gene: TRBD2; v_gene: TRBV7-2; j_gene: TRBJ2-5; abundance: .; CDR3aa: CASSPREGAQETQYF
d_gene: TRBD1; v_gene: TRBV27; j_gene: TRBJ1-5; abundance: .; CDR3aa: CASSLRAGGTAAQHF
d_gene: TRBD1; v_gene: TRBV5-1; j_gene: TRBJ2-1; abundance: once; CDR3aa: CASSPTGQGKDNEQFF
d_gene: .; v_gene: TRBV6-6; j_gene: TRBJ2-7; abundance: .; CDR3aa: CASSLETEQYF
d_gene: .; v_gene: TRBV7-9; j_gene: TRBJ2-7; abundance: few; CDR3aa: CATEGYEQYF
d_gene: .; v_gene: TRBV4-1; j_gene: TRBJ1-3; abundance: few; CDR3aa: CASSQSPSGNTIYF
d_gene: .; v_gene: TRBV6-1; j_gene: TRBJ1-5; abundance: .; CDR3aa: CASNQKAGNQPQHF
d_gene: .; v_gene: TRBV19; j_gene: TRBJ1-6; abundance: few; CDR3aa: CASSSRQNSPLHF
d_gene: .; v_gene: TRBV28; j_gene: TRBJ2-3; abundance: few; CDR3aa: CASSWGQGTDTQYF
d_gene: .; v_gene: TRBV7-2; j_gene: TRBJ1-6; abundance: few; CDR3aa: CASRRSADNSPLHF
d_gene: TRBD1; v_gene: TRBV5-1; j_gene: TRBJ2-5; abundance: .; CDR3aa: CASSEGQRQETQYF
d_gene: TRBD1; v_gene: TRBV29-1; j_gene: TRBJ1-1; abundance: few; CDR3aa: CSAAGTGNTEAFF
d_gene: .; v_gene: TRBV11-2; j_gene: TRBJ2-5; abundance: .; CDR3aa: CASSLLGTQYF
d_gene: TRBD2; v_gene: TRBV5-6; j_gene: TRBJ2-3; abundance: few; CDR3aa: CASSPGGDTQYF
d_gene: .; v_gene: TRBV2; j_gene: TRBJ2-1; abundance: few; CDR3aa: CASSLSSYNEQFF
d_gene: TRBD2; v_gene: TRBV10-3; j_gene: TRBJ2-3; abundance: .; CDR3aa: CAIKASGGPDTQYF
d_gene: TRBD1; v_gene: TRBV5-1; j_gene: TRBJ1-4; abundance: .; CDR3aa: CASSFGSGTATEKLFF
d_gene: .; v_gene: TRBV19; j_gene: TRBJ2-7; abundance: .; CDR3aa: CASTPGSTYEQYF
d_gene: .; v_gene: TRBV4-3; j_gene: TRBJ1-4; abundance: .; CDR3aa: CASSHNTGRGEKLFF
d_gene: .; v_gene: TRBV18; j_gene: TRBJ1-1; abundance: few; CDR3aa: CASSPRGDNTEAFF
d_gene: .; v_gene: TRBV14; j_gene: TRBJ2-1; abundance: .; CDR3aa: CASSQEAFSSYNEQFF
d_gene: .; v_gene: TRBV29-1; j_gene: TRBJ1-1; abundance: few; CDR3aa: CSVEDRRGGPTEAFF